A single sample is the source of the 26 T cell receptor beta chains below, sequenced in a study of vaccination effects on CD4 cells after COVID-19. Before sequencing, viral peptide pools were used by the ViraFEST assay to expand antigen-specific CD4+ T cells. Upon completion of more than 9 days in culture, CD4+ T cells were isolated. Infection dated between March and December 2020, before the Alpha, Beta and Delta variants reached the United States. No antigen is known for these receptors. Produced via immunoSEQ multiplex PCR; TCRdb's table is partial and in-frame only. The table has about 19,000 clones, roughly 74% seen once; the top ten hold approximately 17%. The starting material was CD4+ T cells from PBMCs cultured with SARS-CoV-2 spike peptides, obtained before COVID-19 vaccination. Receptor source: a human donor who had a prior SARS-CoV-2 infection.

V is TRBV18 and J is TRBJ2-1; 9 positions match TRBD1. The CDR3 has 14 residues. Losses at the gene ends were 3 bases for V and 7 bases for J; bases not matched to a gene: 4. Germline loops: CDR1 KGHSH, CDR2 LQKENI. The CDR3 DNA reads as TGTGCCAGCTCACCGGGACAGGGTGGGAATGAGCAGTTCTTC. Translating it yields CASSPGQGGNEQFF.

V and J are TRBV7-9 and TRBJ1-1; 8 bases are a match to TRBD1. The ends lost 5 bases at V and 10 bases at J; junction bases unmatched: 3. Germline CDR1 is SEHNR and CDR2 is FQNEAQ (reference sequence). There are 11 residues in the CDR3. The CDR3 coding sequence is TGTGCCAGCAGCCGTACAGGGGGAGCTTTCTTT. It encodes CASSRTGGAFF.

The chain recombines TRBV5-1 with TRBJ2-1, with a tentative D call TRBD1 (7 bases). CDR1 is SGHRS and CDR2 is YFSETQ in the germline V gene. V was clipped by 1 base and J by 2 bases, with 10 bases between them. The CDR3 runs 15 residues. Here the CDR3 reads CASSLQGGTYNEQFF. CDR3 DNA sequence: TGCGCCAGCAGCTTGCAGGGGGGTACCTACAATGAGCAGTTCTTC.

This clone occurred a few times. This chain connects TRBV6-4 to TRBJ2-7, with TRBD1 matching 7 bases. Unmatched junction bases numbered 11, after V lost 8 bases and J lost 1 base. Per the germline V gene, CDR1 is MRHNA and CDR2 is SNTAGT. The CDR3 consists of 15 residues. The DNA of the CDR3 is TGTGCCAGCTCTCCGATACCGGGACAGTCCTACGAGCAGTACTTC. It specifies CASSPIPGQSYEQYF.

CDR3 protein: CASSSSPRDRVPEQFF. The CDR3 DNA is TGTGCCAGCAGCTCCTCTCCCCGGGACAGGGTACCCGAGCAGTTCTTC. The V gene is TRBV7-8, the J gene TRBJ2-1; 9 bases agree with TRBD1. V gave up 4 bases and J gave up 10 bases; unmatched junction bases: 14. Germline V CDR1 and CDR2: SGHVS, FQNEAQ. The CDR3 sequence is 16 residues long. The variable domain in full, with the rest retrieved from reference TRBV7-8 and TRBJ2-1, is GAGVSQSPRYKVAKRGQDVALRCDPISGHVSLFWYQQALGQGPEFLTYFQNEAQLDKSGLPSDRFFAERPEGSVSTLKIQRTQQEDSAVYLCASSSSPRDRVPEQFFGPGTRLTVL.

This clone was counted once. The rearrangement links TRBV18 to TRBJ1-5, with TRBD1 matching over 8 bases. The CDR3 extends over 17 amino acids. The J segment lost 4 bases and the V segment lost 4 bases, leaving 12 bases of the junction unmatched. Germline V CDR1 and CDR2: KGHSH, LQKENI. The CDR3 here is CASSLFSTGAGNQPQHF. CDR3 nucleotides: TGTGCCAGCTCACTTTTCTCGACAGGGGCGGGAAATCAGCCCCAGCATTTT.

This chain links TRBV2 with TRBJ1-6; no clear D. Trimming removed 5 bases from V and 6 bases from J, with 17 bases in between. The germline gives CDR1 SNHLY, CDR2 FYNNEI. The CDR3 spans 16 residues. CDR3 coding DNA: TGTGCCAGCAGTACTATCGGGCTGAAGGGTAATTCACCCCTCCACTTT. Translating it yields CASSTIGLKGNSPLHF.

The chain is built from TRBV9 and TRBJ2-1, with 9 bases lining up with TRBD2. This CDR3 comprises 19 residues. The junction had 12 bases not matched to a gene; V was cut back by 0 bases and J by 2 bases. Per the germline V gene, CDR1 is SGDLS and CDR2 is YYNGEE. The CDR3 sequence is CASSVVGSGSLGAYNEQFF. The CDR3 nucleotides read TGTGCCAGCAGCGTAGTAGGTAGCGGGAGCCTCGGAGCCTACAATGAGCAGTTCTTC.

The gene calls are TRBV18 and TRBJ2-1; D possibly corresponds to TRBD2 (6 bases). Looked up from germline, CDR1 is KGHSH and CDR2 is LQKENI. Trimming shortened V by 1 base and J by 7 bases, and 14 bases separated the two germline ends. The CDR3 covers 15 residues. CDR3 coding DNA: TGTGCCAGCTCACCACAGGGACTTCTGAGAAATGAGCAGTTCTTC. Encoded protein: CASSPQGLLRNEQFF.

The chain couples TRBV11-2 to TRBJ2-2, with TRBD1 as a possible D gene (6 bases). The CDR3 has 14 amino acids. The V end lost 3 bases, the J end lost 3 bases, and 8 bases lay between the germline ends. The germline gives CDR1 SGHAT, CDR2 FQNNGV. CDR3: CASSLDSYTGELFF. The CDR3 DNA sequence: TGTGCCAGCAGCTTGGACAGCTACACCGGGGAGCTGTTTTTT.

This clone was seen a few times. The V and J genes are TRBV7-3 and TRBJ2-2; no clear D gene. The V end lost 2 bases, the J end lost 4 bases, and 8 bases lay between the germline ends. The CDR3 totals 14 residues. Germline CDR1 and CDR2: SGHTA and FQGTGA. CDR3 sequence: CASSLRGGTGELFF. As DNA, the CDR3 is TGTGCCAGCAGCTTACGTGGTGGCACCGGGGAGCTGTTTTTT.

The V gene is TRBV18, the J gene TRBJ1-2; TRBD1 is a possible D gene (6 bases). CDR3 size: 15 residues. The V end was cut by 5 bases, the J end by 0 bases, with 13 bases between. CDR1 is KGHSH, CDR2 LQKENI, per germline. The CDR3 region has the DNA TGTGCCAGCTCAGCAGACAGGTCGCCTAACTATGGCTACACCTTC. It is translated as CASSADRSPNYGYTF.

The chain combines TRBV4-2 with TRBJ1-2; no definite D call. The CDR3 has 12 amino acids. Trimming took 5 bases from V and 8 from J, leaving 12 bases between them. Germline V CDR1 and CDR2: LGHNA, YNFKEQ. For the CDR3, the DNA is TGTGCCAGCAGCTCCGTCGGGCGAGGCTACACCTTC. It translates to CASSSVGRGYTF.

This clone is termed medium-sized. The chain's CDR3 is CASSQWANNADTQYF. DNA for the CDR3: TGTGCCAGCAGCCAGTGGGCGAATAATGCAGATACGCAGTATTTT. This chain uses TRBV7-8 with TRBJ2-3; D gene uncertain. The V gene's germline CDR1 is SGHVS and CDR2 FQNEAQ. V gave up 5 bases and J gave up 4 bases, with 16 bases separating them. The CDR3 contains 15 residues.

The chain joins TRBV7-2 to TRBJ1-2; 7 nucleotides line up with TRBD1. The junction had 1 base not matched to a gene; V was cut back by 0 bases and J by 3 bases. CDR1 SGHTA and CDR2 FQGNSA come from the germline V gene. CDR3 length: 14 residues. The CDR3 DNA reads TGTGCCAGCAGCTTAGCAGGGGGCGACTATGGCTACACCTTC. Translated, it gives CASSLAGGDYGYTF.

The gene calls are TRBV3-1 (or the pseudogene TRBV3-2) and TRBJ2-4, with D maybe TRBD2 (5 bases). The germline V gene has CDR1 LGHDT and CDR2 YNNKEL (reference sequence). Trimming cost V 3 bases and J 0 bases, with 6 bases left between them. This CDR3 region has 14 residues. Written as DNA, the CDR3 is TGTGCCAGCAGCCAGGACTTAGCCAAAAACATTCAGTACTTC. Translating it yields CASSQDLAKNIQYF.

The V gene is TRBV18, the J gene TRBJ2-3; the match to TRBD1 covers 9 bases. Germline CDR1 and CDR2: KGHSH and LQKENI. V shed 5 bases and J 4 bases; nucleotides not matched to a gene: 16. There are 18 residues in the CDR3. The CDR3 loop is CASSASPWTGEYADTQYF. CDR3 nucleotides: TGTGCCAGCTCAGCCAGCCCCTGGACAGGGGAGTATGCAGATACGCAGTATTTT.

The chain links TRBV5-1 to TRBJ2-1; 8 bases fit TRBD2. The V gene's germline CDR1 is SGHRS and CDR2 YFSETQ. This CDR3 contains 14 residues. Germline trimming cut 4 bases from V and 4 bases from J; bases unmatched to any gene: 4. CDR3 protein: CASSPGLDYNEQFF. The CDR3 region has the DNA TGCGCCAGCAGCCCGGGACTAGATTACAATGAGCAGTTCTTC.

This clone was seen once. This chain uses TRBV21-1 with TRBJ2-1; the DNA was not used to check the table's D call, TRBD1. TRBV21-1 is a pseudogene segment. The CDR3 consists of 22 residues. The CDR3 spells CASSNPSLRTGVRMGSYNEQFF. The CDR3, as DNA: TGTGCCAGCAGCAATCCCTCTCTCCGGACAGGGGTTCGGATGGGGTCCTACAATGAGCAGTTCTTC.

The chain carries TRBV9 and TRBJ2-7; D uncertain. The V end lost 0 bases, the J end lost 4 bases, and 14 bases lay between the germline ends. There are 15 residues in the CDR3. Per germline, CDR1 SGDLS and CDR2 YYNGEE. CDR3 protein: CASSVGSGPGYEQYF. The CDR3 DNA reads as TGTGCCAGCAGCGTAGGTAGTGGCCCGGGTTACGAGCAGTACTTC.

The V gene is TRBV18, the J gene TRBJ2-3, with D uncertain. The CDR3 extends over 14 amino acids. V lost 0 bases, J lost 6 bases, and 10 bases lay in between. CDR1 and CDR2 (germline): KGHSH, LQKENI. The CDR3 DNA is TGTGCCAGCTCACCACCTGGTAGACTTGATACGCAGTATTTT. Translated: CASSPPGRLDTQYF.

V gene TRBV7-9 combines with J gene TRBJ1-1, with 8 nucleotides matching TRBD1. This CDR3 spans 15 amino acids. The V segment lost 4 bases and the J segment 1 base; nucleotides outside the gene matches: 5. Germline CDR1 is SEHNR and CDR2 is FQNEAQ (reference sequence). Here the CDR3 reads CASSSYQGANTEAFF. CDR3 bases: TGTGCCAGCAGCTCGTATCAGGGGGCGAACACTGAAGCTTTCTTT.

The gene calls are TRBV20-1 and TRBJ2-5, with 7 bases aligning to TRBD2. The germline V gene has CDR1 DFQATT and CDR2 SNEGSKA (reference sequence). V lost 3 bases, J lost 5 bases, and 12 bases stayed unmatched. This CDR3 has 15 amino acids. CDR3: CSASKGGGRSETQYF. The CDR3 DNA follows: TGCAGTGCTAGTAAGGGCGGGGGTCGGTCGGAGACCCAGTACTTC.

The chain links TRBV20-1 to TRBJ2-2; D is uncertain. The V and J ends lost 3 bases and 3 bases respectively, with 5 bases between them. The CDR3 length is 12 residues. Germline lookup yields CDR1 DFQATT and CDR2 SNEGSKA (reference sequence). CDR3 loop: CSASRYTGELFF. The CDR3 DNA is TGCAGTGCTAGTCGGTACACCGGGGAGCTGTTTTTT.

The chain has TRBV10-3 and TRBJ1-3; TRBD1 is a possible D gene (6 bases). Germline V CDR1 and CDR2: ENHRY, SYGVKD. This CDR3 region has 14 residues. The V gene lost 6 bases and the J gene lost 4 bases, with 13 bases spanning the gap. DNA of the CDR3: TGTGCCATCAGCCTCGGACAGCCCGGAAACACCATATATTTT. This sequence encodes CAISLGQPGNTIYF.

The chain carries TRBV4-3 and TRBJ2-5; 9 nucleotides match TRBD2. There are 16 residues in the CDR3. Looked up from germline, CDR1 is LGHNA and CDR2 is YSLEER. After removal of 1 base from V and 5 bases from J, the junction contained 8 bases not matched to a gene. The CDR3 region is CASSQGPLAGRETQYF. In DNA, the CDR3 is TGCGCCAGCAGCCAAGGCCCACTAGCGGGTCGCGAGACCCAGTACTTC.